Listed below are T cell receptor beta chains from one sample, sequenced in a study of beta chain features in type 1 diabetes. Clones were read by immunoSEQ multiplex PCR, and TCRdb kept only the in-frame ones, dropping some. The sample has 150,000 to 180,000 clones; about 9.3% are singletons. Material for sequencing was central memory CD4+ T cells from blood. These receptors all stem from a man aged 30 to 39 with type 1 diabetes. The CDR3 runs from the conserved cysteine through the conserved F or W. A D gene is named only where the DNA matches it firmly. Where a row states a size, it is once, few, many or the class of an expanded clone; other rows omit it.

abundance | j_gene | v_gene | d_gene | CDR3aa | CDR3nt
few | TRBJ2-7 | TRBV6-6 | TRBD1 | CASSLPGQGSHEQYF | TGTGCCAGCAGTTTACCGGGACAGGGGTCTCACGAGCAGTACTTC
NA | TRBJ2-7 | TRBV5-4 | TRBD2 | CASSIAGDYEQYF | TGTGCCAGCAGTATAGCGGGAGATTACGAGCAGTACTTC
NA | TRBJ1-4 | TRBV6-6 | NA | CASRPGDLAEKLFF | TGTGCCAGCAGGCCCGGGGATTTAGCGGAAAAACTGTTTTTT
few | TRBJ2-1 | TRBV11-2 | TRBD2 | CASSSNRMGLFANEQFF | TGTGCCAGCAGTTCTAACAGGATGGGACTATTCGCGAATGAGCAGTTCTTC
once | TRBJ2-7 | TRBV15 | TRBD1 | CATSFGTGDYEQYF | TGTGCCACCAGCTTCGGGACAGGTGACTACGAGCAGTACTTC
NA | TRBJ2-1 | TRBV11-2 | TRBD2 | CASSLVGTSGFNEQFF | TGTGCCAGCAGCTTAGTTGGGACTAGCGGCTTCAATGAGCAGTTCTTC
few | TRBJ1-1 | TRBV5-6 | TRBD1 | CASSSRDSGNTEAFF | TGTGCCAGCAGCTCCCGGGACAGCGGGAACACTGAAGCTTTCTTT
NA | TRBJ1-1 | TRBV6-5 | NA | CASSYRGKYTEAFF | TGTGCCAGCAGTTACCGAGGGAAGTACACTGAAGCTTTCTTT
few | TRBJ1-2 | TRBV5-4 | TRBD1 | CASSPGQSNYGYTF | TGTGCCAGCAGCCCGGGACAGTCTAACTATGGCTACACCTTC
few | TRBJ2-7 | TRBV25-1 | NA | CASQDSRISSYEQYF | TGTGCCAGCCAGGACAGTAGAATAAGCTCCTACGAGCAGTACTTC
few | TRBJ2-5 | TRBV28 | TRBD2 | CAVWGGRVGETQYF | TGTGCCGTCTGGGGCGGGAGAGTGGGAGAGACCCAGTACTTC
few | TRBJ1-4 | TRBV7-9 | NA | CASSLFQAVNEKLFF | TGTGCCAGCAGCTTATTCCAGGCAGTTAATGAAAAACTGTTTTTT
few | TRBJ2-1 | TRBV11-2 | TRBD2 | CASSTQREGEFF | TGTGCCAGCAGCACCCAGCGGGAGGGGGAGTTCTTC
NA | TRBJ2-7 | TRBV6-6 | TRBD1 | CASKSTGGAEQYF | TGTGCCAGCAAGAGTACAGGGGGCGCCGAGCAGTACTTC
few | TRBJ1-1 | TRBV7-6 | NA | CASSLVVNTEAFF | TGTGCCAGCAGCTTAGTAGTGAACACTGAAGCTTTCTTT
many | TRBJ2-3 | TRBV18 | NA | CASSPNVISGGVTDTQYF | TGTGCCAGCTCACCGAACGTGATTAGCGGTGGAGTAACAGATACGCAGTATTTT
NA | TRBJ2-1 | TRBV18 | NA | CASSPPPLYNEQFF | TGTGCCAGCTCACCACCTCCCCTTTACAATGAGCAGTTCTTC
few | TRBJ1-3 | TRBV5-1 | TRBD1 | CASSPGTAGNTIYF | TGCGCCAGCAGCCCCGGGACAGCTGGAAACACCATATATTTT
few | TRBJ2-1 | TRBV2 | TRBD2 | CASPGTGGTNEQFF | TGTGCCAGCCCGGGGACGGGAGGAACCAATGAGCAGTTCTTC
once | TRBJ2-1 | TRBV9 | NA | CASSLAPIAEPLNEQFF | TGTGCCAGCAGCCTAGCCCCGATAGCGGAACCCCTGAATGAGCAGTTCTTC
NA | TRBJ2-5 | TRBV5-6 | TRBD1 | CASSFSGGMETQYF | TGTGCCAGCAGCTTTTCAGGGGGCATGGAGACCCAGTACTTC
few | TRBJ1-1 | TRBV30 | TRBD1 | CAGDRQNTEAFF | TGTGCCGGGGACAGACAGAACACTGAAGCTTTCTTT